One and the same sample provided the 22 T cell receptor beta chains below, sequenced in a study of T cells in Graves' hyperthyroidism and ophthalmopathy. Amplification of TCR beta CDR3 regions was performed using RNA transcripts as template. Carried out on the TCR CDR3, a first-round RT-PCR used the HTBI primer set. From the multiplex PCR reads, TCRdb called clonotypes with MiXCR, one entry per CDR3 protein. The sample carries 660,000 or so distinct CDR3 sequences, about 45% recorded once. Sequencing input: peripheral blood or thyroid tissue (not recorded which). Source of these receptors: an adult man with Graves' disease, either hyperthyroidism or ophthalmopathy (not recorded which).

This chain uses TRBV10-3 with TRBJ1-2; D is uncertain. Germline CDR1 and CDR2: ENHRY and SYGVKD. The CDR3 has 13 amino acids. Trimming cost V 4 bases and J 2 bases, with 8 bases left between them. CDR3 nucleotide sequence: TGTGCCATCAGTGCGGGATACAACTATGGCTACACCTTC. Protein: CAISAGYNYGYTF.

As concerns this clonotype: The final CDR3 position lacks the conserved phenylalanine or tryptophan, pointing to a likely read error. Here the CDR3 DNA reads TGTGCCAGTAGAGAGACCTCCCGCTCCAGCACTGAAGCTTTCCTT. Translated: CASRETSRSSTEAFL. The chain is built from TRBV19 and TRBJ1-1; no clear D gene. The CDR3 is 15 residues long. Per germline, CDR1 LNHDA and CDR2 SQIVND (reference sequence). Trimming left V 6 bases short and J 4 bases short, with 18 bases between.

The gene calls are TRBV19 and TRBJ1-4; 7 nucleotides align to TRBD1. J was trimmed by 4 bases and V by 1 base; bases with no gene match: 3. The CDR3 has 15 residues. Germline values: CDR1 LNHDA, CDR2 SQIVND (reference sequence). DNA of the CDR3: TGTGCCAGTAGTATAGGGGACAGCAGTAATGAAAAACTGTTTTTT. It translates to CASSIGDSSNEKLFF. Using reference TRBV19 and TRBJ1-4 for the parts outside the CDR3, the full variable domain is DGGITQSPKYLFRKEGQNVTLSCEQNLNHDAMYWYRQDPGQGLRLIYYSQIVNDFQKGDIAEGYSVSREKKESFPLTVTSAQKNPTAFYLCASSIGDSSNEKLFFGSGTQLSVL.

At least ten counts were recorded for this clonotype. This rearrangement joins TRBV15 to TRBJ2-7, with D unclear. V dropped 0 bases and J dropped 0 bases, with 3 bases sitting between them. Germline V gene lookup returns CDR1 LNHNV and CDR2 YYDKDF (reference sequence). The CDR3 is 13 amino acids. CDR3 DNA sequence: TGTGCCACCAGCAGAGAATACTCCTACGAGCAGTACTTC. This translates into CATSREYSYEQYF.

This sequence joins TRBV6-5 and TRBJ1-2; D gene uncertain. V was pared by 4 bases and J by 8 bases, with 23 bases between. The CDR3 has 16 amino acids. Germline V lookup: CDR1 MNHEY, CDR2 SVGAGI. The CDR3 nucleotides are TGTGCCAGCAGTTCCCTATATGGGGAGGAGGTGGGCGGCTACACCTTC. Translated: CASSSLYGEEVGGYTF.

This clonotype was seen many times. The chain links TRBV20-1 to TRBJ1-6; D possibly corresponds to TRBD1 (5 bases). Per germline, CDR1 DFQATT and CDR2 SNEGSKA (reference sequence). CDR3 size: 13 residues. Trimming shortened V by 6 bases and J by 6 bases, and 12 bases separated the two germline ends. The chain's CDR3 is CSAPGTPNSPLHF. The CDR3 region has the DNA TGCAGTGCCCCCGGGACTCCTAATTCACCCCTCCACTTT.

Comment on this clonotype: A much larger clone differs by one base, so this may be a read error. The chain couples TRBV7-9 to TRBJ1-4; D call uncertain. V was trimmed by 7 bases and J by 6 bases, leaving 12 bases between them. The CDR3 runs 13 residues. Germline V lookup: CDR1 SEHNR, CDR2 FQNEAQ (reference sequence). CDR3 in DNA: TGTGCCAGCACGACTGGACCTGATGAAAAACTGTTTTTT. Its translation is CASTTGPDEKLFF.

The rearrangement uses TRBV29-1 and TRBJ2-7; 11 positions agree with TRBD1. The CDR3 sequence is 16 residues long. The germline gives CDR1 SQVTM, CDR2 ANQGSEA. V lost 3 bases and J lost 3; bases outside the gene matches: 10. The CDR3 nucleotides read TGCAGCGTTGACGGGGTCCGGGACAGGGGGGACTACGAGCAGTACTTC. Translated: CSVDGVRDRGDYEQYF.

This clonotype has just a few counts. The chain uses TRBV12-5 and TRBJ1-5; D perhaps matches TRBD1 (6 bases). V lost 6 bases to trimming and J lost 3 bases, with 12 bases between them. Per the germline V gene, CDR1 is LGHNT and CDR2 is FRNRAP. CDR3 length: 14 amino acids. CDR3 nucleotides: TGTGCTAGTGGACCGGACAGCTACAATCAGCCCCAGCATTTT. It yields the protein CASGPDSYNQPQHF. Full variable domain (remainder filled in from reference TRBV12-5 and TRBJ1-5): DARVTQTPRHKVTEMGQEVTMRCQPILGHNTVFWYRQTMMQGLELLAYFRNRAPLDDSGMPKDRFSAEMPDATLATLKIQPSEPRDSAVYFCASGPDSYNQPQHFGDGTRLSIL.

This clonotype was seen ten or more times. CDR3 residues: CSAIQNYEQYF. In DNA form, the CDR3 reads TGCAGTGCTATTCAGAACTACGAGCAGTACTTC. The chain has TRBV20-1 and TRBJ2-7, with D hard to call. The CDR3 has 11 amino acids. Germline V CDR1 and CDR2: DFQATT, SNEGSKA (reference sequence). Trimming took off 4 bases at V and 3 bases at J, with 7 bases between the two ends.

V is TRBV12-3 or TRBV12-4 and J is TRBJ2-5; no clear D. The V end lost 6 bases, the J end lost 1 base, and 6 bases lay between the germline ends. The CDR3 spans 12 residues. The CDR3 nucleotides are TGTGCCAGCAGCAAGGTCCAAGAGACCCAGTACTTC. This encodes CASSKVQETQYF.

This clonotype was observed many times. The chain has TRBV20-1 and TRBJ1-2; a possible D gene is TRBD1 (6 bases). Trimming took off 1 base at V and 5 bases at J, with 11 bases between the two ends. The germline V gene encodes CDR1 DFQATT and CDR2 SNEGSKA (reference sequence). The CDR3 totals 13 residues. For the CDR3, the DNA is TGCAGTGCTAGAGCAGGGGCAGAATATGGCTACACCTTC. Protein sequence: CSARAGAEYGYTF.

The CDR3 reads CATSDVTANEKLFF. The CDR3 DNA sequence: TGTGCCACCAGTGATGTGACAGCTAATGAAAAACTGTTTTTT. V gene TRBV24-1 combines with J gene TRBJ1-4; D is possibly TRBD1 (5 bases). The V gene lost 3 bases and the J gene lost 3 bases, with 7 bases spanning the gap. Germline CDR1 reads KGHDR; CDR2 reads SFDVKD. This CDR3 is built from 14 residues.

This clonotype was seen a handful of times. The V gene is TRBV2, the J gene TRBJ1-1, with a tentative D call TRBD1 (5 bases). Germline V gene sequence: CDR1 SNHLY, CDR2 FYNNEI. Trimming left V 3 bases short and J 11 bases short, with 10 bases between. The CDR3 length is 11 residues. Here the CDR3 DNA reads TGTGCCAGCAGTGATCGGGGGGGGGCTTTCTTT. Protein product: CASSDRGGAFF. Full variable domain (rest looked up from reference TRBV2 and TRBJ1-1): EPEVTQTPSHQVTQMGQEVILRCVPISNHLYFYWYRQILGQKVEFLVSFYNNEISEKSEIFDDQFSVERPDGSNFTLKIRSTKLEDSAMYFCASSDRGGAFFGQGTRLTVV.

CDR3 sequence (DNA): TGTGCCAGCAGCACCAGTCCTAGGGGGGGCACTGAAGCTTTCTTT. The encoded protein is CASSTSPRGGTEAFF. The gene calls are TRBV7-3 and TRBJ1-1; D may be TRBD1 (6 bases). The CDR3 has 15 amino acids. Trimming removed 5 bases at V and 4 bases at J, with 17 bases between. Germline V gene sequence: CDR1 SGHTA, CDR2 FQGTGA.

In this sample, this clonotype turned up a few times. The J gene is TRBJ1-1, the V gene TRBV4-1, with TRBD1 matching over 7 bases. The CDR3 contains 16 residues. The trim removed 1 base at V and 0 bases at J, leaving 5 bases unmatched. Per germline, CDR1 MGHRA and CDR2 YSYEKL. The CDR3 is CASSQAEDRMNTEAFF. The DNA of the CDR3 is TGCGCCAGCAGCCAAGCCGAGGACAGGATGAACACTGAAGCTTTCTTT.

The chain uses TRBV5-5 and TRBJ1-1, with TRBD1 matching over 7 bases. The CDR3 is 15 amino acids. V lost 2 bases to trimming and J lost 1 base; unmatched junction nucleotides: 5. Germline V gene data show CDR1 as SGHKS and CDR2 as YYEKEE (reference sequence). Written as DNA, the CDR3 is TGTGCCAGCAGCTTTCGTCGGGACAGGAACACTGAAGCTTTCTTT. Encoded protein: CASSFRRDRNTEAFF.

V and J are TRBV12-3 or TRBV12-4 and TRBJ2-7; 7 bases align to TRBD2. The CDR3 runs to 16 residues. V was pared by 6 bases and J by 4 bases, with 15 bases of the junction left unmatched. DNA of the CDR3: TGTGCCAGCAGCTCATCCTGGGCGTCAGCGGGGTACGAGCAGTACTTC. Translating it yields CASSSSWASAGYEQYF.

This clonotype has ten or more counts. The V and J genes are TRBV29-1 and TRBJ1-6; D might be TRBD1 (6 bases). This CDR3 is 13 amino acids long. V was clipped by 4 bases and J by 6 bases, with 10 bases between them. Per the germline V gene, CDR1 is SQVTM and CDR2 is ANQGSEA. The CDR3 reads CSVGGGVNSPLHF. The CDR3 DNA reads TGCAGCGTTGGAGGGGGGGTTAATTCACCCCTCCACTTT.

The rearrangement uses TRBV6-1 and TRBJ1-1; D gene uncertain. The CDR3 spans 14 residues. The germline V gene has CDR1 MNHNS and CDR2 SASEGT. Between the trimmed V and J ends, which lost 3 bases and 4 bases, there was a span of 12 bases. CDR3 in amino acids: CASSERWEGTEAFF. In nucleotides, the CDR3 is TGTGCCAGCAGTGAGAGGTGGGAAGGCACTGAAGCTTTCTTT.

This clonotype was counted between two and nine times. The chain joins TRBV7-9 to TRBJ1-4; tentatively, D is TRBD1 (5 bases). Germline values: CDR1 SEHNR, CDR2 FQNEAQ (reference sequence). The length of the CDR3 is 14 residues. V lost 3 bases, J lost 8 bases, and 13 bases lay in between. The CDR3 DNA reads as TGTGCCAGCAGCTTGGAGTCAGCAGGGGAAAAACTGTTTTTT. Amino acid sequence: CASSLESAGEKLFF. The whole variable domain, filled in from reference TRBV7-9 and TRBJ1-4, reads DTGVSQNPRHKITKRGQNVTFRCDPISEHNRLYWYRQTLGQGPEFLTYFQNEAQLEKSRLLSDRFSAERPKGSFSTLEIQRTEQGDSAMYLCASSLESAGEKLFFGSGTQLSVL.

The V call is TRBV10-3, the J call TRBJ2-6; D is undetermined. This CDR3 has 15 residues. The germline V and J ends were trimmed by 6 bases and 1 base, with 10 bases remaining between them. Germline CDR1 is ENHRY and CDR2 is SYGVKD. The CDR3 loop is CAISNQDSGANVLTF. CDR3 sequence (DNA): TGTGCCATCAGCAACCAGGATTCTGGGGCCAACGTCCTGACTTTC.